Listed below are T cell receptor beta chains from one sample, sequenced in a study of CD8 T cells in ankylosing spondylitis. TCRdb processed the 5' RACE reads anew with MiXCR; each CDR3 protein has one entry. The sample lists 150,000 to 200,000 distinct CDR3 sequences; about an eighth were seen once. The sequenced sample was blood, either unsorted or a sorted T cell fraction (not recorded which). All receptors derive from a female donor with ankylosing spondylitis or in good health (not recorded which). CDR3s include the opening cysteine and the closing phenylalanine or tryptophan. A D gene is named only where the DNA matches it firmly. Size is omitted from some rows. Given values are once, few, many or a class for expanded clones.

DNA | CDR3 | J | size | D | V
TGTGCCAGCAGCTTAGGAGGGAAACTGTTTTTT | CASSLGGKLFF | TRBJ1-4 | many | . | TRBV7-9
TGTGCCAGCAGCAGAACTAGCGCGGGGACCGGGGAGCTGTTTTTT | CASSRTSAGTGELFF | TRBJ2-2 | many | TRBD2 | TRBV12-3/TRBV12-4
TGTGCCAGCAGCTTCGGACTAGCGGGAGGGCCGGGCTACGAGCAGTACTTC | CASSFGLAGGPGYEQYF | TRBJ2-7 | . | TRBD2 | TRBV7-9
TGCGCCAGCAGCCAAGAAATCGGCGAGGGTGGATCACCCCTCCACTTT | CASSQEIGEGGSPLHF | TRBJ1-6 | many | . | TRBV4-3
TGCAGTGCTAGAGACAAGACAGGGAATCAGCCCCAGCATTTT | CSARDKTGNQPQHF | TRBJ1-5 | . | TRBD1 | TRBV20-1
TGTGCCAGCACGACAGGTAGCACAGATACGCAGTATTTT | CASTTGSTDTQYF | TRBJ2-3 | few | . | TRBV18
TGTGCCAGCAGCCAAGATGCAGGGACCCCGTACGAGCAGTACTTC | CASSQDAGTPYEQYF | TRBJ2-7 | many | . | TRBV4-2
TGTGCCAGCAGTTTCTCCCCGGGGATCTCTGGAAACACCATATATTTT | CASSFSPGISGNTIYF | TRBJ1-3 | many | . | TRBV12-3/TRBV12-4
TGTGCCAGCAGCTTAGACAACACCATCTATGGCTACACCTTC | CASSLDNTIYGYTF | TRBJ1-2 | few | . | TRBV7-9
TGCAGTGCTGGACTATTAGCTACTAGCACAGATACGCAGTATTTT | CSAGLLATSTDTQYF | TRBJ2-3 | . | . | TRBV20-1
TGTGCCAGCAGCTTGGCGCCCCTAATTGATCAGCCCCAGCATTTT | CASSLAPLIDQPQHF | TRBJ1-5 | many | . | TRBV5-5
TGTGCCAGCAGTCCCCAAATGTTTCCAGGGGGCGGGGAAAAACTGTTTTTT | CASSPQMFPGGGEKLFF | TRBJ1-4 | few | TRBD1 | TRBV27
TGTGCCAGCAGCCTTATCTCCGGGAACGAGCAGTACTTC | CASSLISGNEQYF | TRBJ2-7 | many | . | TRBV7-2
TGCAGTGTCCGCTTTTCGAACACCGGGGAGCTGTTTTTT | CSVRFSNTGELFF | TRBJ2-2 | few | . | TRBV20-1
TGTGCTAGCAGTTTACATGGCGGGTCCTACGAGCAGTACTTC | CASSLHGGSYEQYF | TRBJ2-7 | . | . | TRBV28
TGCAGCCTGGGGACAGGGAGATATGAGCAGTTCTTC | CSLGTGRYEQFF | TRBJ2-1 | many | TRBD1 | TRBV29-1
TGTGCCAGCAGCCCCCGAACCGACAGGGGAAACACCATATATTTT | CASSPRTDRGNTIYF | TRBJ1-3 | many | . | TRBV11-3
TGTGCCAGCAGTTTTAGCTGGGACAATGAGCAGTTCTTC | CASSFSWDNEQFF | TRBJ2-1 | many | . | TRBV6-5
TGTGCCAGTTCTCCCCAACTAGCGGGAGGGAATGAGCAGTTCTTC | CASSPQLAGGNEQFF | TRBJ2-1 | many | TRBD2 | TRBV2
TGTGCCAGCGGTTGGTGGGACACCATATATTTT | CASGWWDTIYF | TRBJ1-3 | many | . | TRBV13
TGTGCCAGCAACCCGCAAACAGGGACCACTGAAGCTTTCTTT | CASNPQTGTTEAFF | TRBJ1-1 | many | . | TRBV2
TGTGCCAGCAGTGACTCGAGCCAAAGCACAGATACGCAGTATTTT | CASSDSSQSTDTQYF | TRBJ2-3 | . | . | TRBV6-4
TGTGCCAGCAGGGGACAGGGGGATAATCAGCCCCAGCATTTT | CASRGQGDNQPQHF | TRBJ1-5 | few | TRBD1 | TRBV12-3/TRBV12-4
TGCAGTGCTCGACGGGGCGCGACAGATACGCAGTATTTT | CSARRGATDTQYF | TRBJ2-3 | many | . | TRBV20-1
TGTGCCAGCAGTTTAGCCAGCGGCCTTTACAATGAGCAGTTCTTC | CASSLASGLYNEQFF | TRBJ2-1 | many | . | TRBV28
TGCGCCAGCAGCGTTGGACAGGGGGTGAGGACCGGGGAGCTGTTTTTT | CASSVGQGVRTGELFF | TRBJ2-2 | many | TRBD1 | TRBV5-1
TGTGCCGGCAGTGAAGAGGTAGTCAGCTCCTACGAGCAGTACTTC | CAGSEEVVSSYEQYF | TRBJ2-7 | . | . | TRBV6-1
TGCGCCAGCAGCTTGATAGCGGGAGCCACGAATGAGCAGTTCTTC | CASSLIAGATNEQFF | TRBJ2-1 | many | TRBD2 | TRBV5-1
TGCAGCGCCCTTACACAACAGGGGAACACTGAAGCTTTCTTT | CSALTQQGNTEAFF | TRBJ1-1 | many | . | TRBV29-1
TGCAGCGTTACGCCTTACACAGATACGCAGTATTTT | CSVTPYTDTQYF | TRBJ2-3 | few | . | TRBV29-1
TGTGCCAGCAGTTACCCCCGGGGTGAGCAGTTCTTC | CASSYPRGEQFF | TRBJ2-1 | . | . | TRBV6-2/TRBV6-3
TGTGCCAGCAGCTTAACGGATGAGCAGTTCTTC | CASSLTDEQFF | TRBJ2-1 | many | . | TRBV7-9
TGTGCCAGCAGTTTCCGACAGGGAAACGAAAAACTGTTTTTT | CASSFRQGNEKLFF | TRBJ1-4 | many | TRBD1 | TRBV12-3/TRBV12-4
TGTGCCAGCAGCTCTACAGGGGCCCAAGAGACCCAGTACTTC | CASSSTGAQETQYF | TRBJ2-5 | many | TRBD1 | TRBV7-2
TGTGCCAGTAGGCTCAGGGTGAACACTGAAGCTTTCTTT | CASRLRVNTEAFF | TRBJ1-1 | many | . | TRBV19
TGTGCCAGCAGCGTTTCGGAGCGGTACACAGATACGCAGTATTTT | CASSVSERYTDTQYF | TRBJ2-3 | . | . | TRBV9
TGTGCCACCAGTGACTCTGGTGGCACTGAAGCTTTCTTT | CATSDSGGTEAFF | TRBJ1-1 | few | . | TRBV24-1
TGTGCCAGCAGCCAAGGCGGGACAGGGTTTAAGGGTGAGCAGTTCTTC | CASSQGGTGFKGEQFF | TRBJ2-1 | few | TRBD1 | TRBV4-2
TGTGCCAGCAGCCCTGGGCCTTTAGATGGCTACACCTTC | CASSPGPLDGYTF | TRBJ1-2 | many | . | TRBV7-2
TGTGCCAGCAAGGTTCAAGCGGTCCAAGGGGGCACAGATACGCAGTATTTT | CASKVQAVQGGTDTQYF | TRBJ2-3 | many | . | TRBV27
TGTGCCAGCAGTGAAAGAGGGGGCACTGGGGCCAACGTCCTGACTTTC | CASSERGGTGANVLTF | TRBJ2-6 | many | TRBD1 | TRBV2
TGTGCCAGCAGCTTCAATGCCCAGAATTCCTACGAGCAGTACTTC | CASSFNAQNSYEQYF | TRBJ2-7 | . | . | TRBV11-2